This T cell receptor (beta chain) derives from a study of monozygotic twins with inflammatory bowel disease (dated by TCRdb to between 2018 and 2021). Context from the whole study: A total of around 30 monozygotic twin pairs were included in the full study, comprising nine German pairs (four IBD-concordant, five IBD-discordant) and 19 IBD-discordant Danish pairs. Each individual had, on average, about 151 000 unique TCRalpha sequences and 181 000 unique TCRbeta sequences available for analysis. Within discordant pairs, disease-associated traits were sought mainly by comparing IBD patients with their genetically identical healthy co-twins.

The library was made by 5' RACE. For each TCR library, 3,500 to 4,500 ng of total RNA was used. For each sample, cDNA synthesis with SMARTScribe reverse transcriptase was split into eight separate reactions. During cDNA synthesis, template switching was used to introduce unique molecular identifiers that contained a 6-nucleotide sample barcode. TCRalpha and TCRbeta cDNA was amplified by two nested PCRs of approximately 17 and 9 cycles, with bead purification after each PCR. Before amplification, the cDNA was treated with uracil DNA-glycosylase and purified using the QIAquick PCR purification kit. The second PCR was the step at which Illumina TruSeq-compatible adapters and sample-specific barcodes were added. TapeStation and Qubit were used to check library quality and concentration, and 5 to 6.5 ng of each library went into the pool. The pooled libraries were sequenced with 2 x 100 bp reads and custom sequencing primers on an Illumina HiSeq2500 single-index Rapid Run. In the original analysis: MiGEC version 1.2.6 was used for UMI-based consensus assembly, which corrected PCR and sequencing errors. MiXCR version 2.1.1 handled V(D)J alignment, clonotype assembly and CDR3 extraction. To normalise gene usage, clonotype sharing and MAIT/NKT TCR abundance, the analysis used the top 1000, 10 000 and 20 000 clonotypes per sample. Diversity was computed as the inverse Simpson index with the vegan R package after downsampling to 27 000 UMIs. Paired Mann-Whitney U tests were applied to discordant twin pairs, with Benjamini-Hochberg correction for multiple testing. TCRdb reprocessed the raw reads; every CDR3 protein sequence is a single record, and DNA is not supplied. These V and J calls originate from TCRdb's pipeline instead of the authors' own analysis. The table for this sample records under 150,000 distinct CDR3 sequences. Clones ranked in the top ten supply 2.4% of the sample.

Worth noting for this clonotype: Its antigen is currently not known.

On the study overall, not on this receptor specifically: The results gave no support for a single strong signal or clonotype linked to IBD. Fewer clonotypes were shared with other individuals by IBD patients than by healthy twins, most markedly in patients showing signs of disease activity. No difference in repertoire similarity was observed between concordant and discordant twins, possibly owing to limited statistical power. Different T cell subtypes could not be distinguished in the analysis. Because patients were on differing immunosuppressive treatments, the repertoires may have picked up extra background noise and inter-individual variability. IBD patients had lower TCRbeta repertoire diversity, measured by the inverse Simpson index, than their healthy co-twins.

From its cysteine to its phenylalanine, the CDR3 spans 16 amino acids. No DNA is given. For CDR1 and CDR2, the germline V gene (reference sequence) lists GTSNPN and SVGIG. From each donor, a 2.5 ml peripheral blood sample was drawn into PAXgene tubes and stored at -80 degrees C. Without any T cell sorting, total RNA was extracted from whole blood using the PAXgene blood miRNA kit on an automated QIAcube. Peripheral blood from monozygotic twin pairs who were concordant or discordant for inflammatory bowel disease underwent deep TCRalpha and TCRbeta repertoire profiling using unique molecular barcoding. Smoking habits were recorded for all twin pairs, and individuals were classified as current, former or never smokers.

This sequence was found in a human donor with ulcerative colitis or Crohn's disease, or a healthy co-twin of an affected twin (not recorded which). Sequencing used blood. Recombination joined TRBV30 with TRBJ2-7; the D call of TRBD1 rests on TCRdb alone, since no DNA is present to check it. The CDR3 amino acid sequence is: CALDGTGTGDPYEQYF.